The entry that follows covers one TCR beta chain sequence. In the PCR, 60 Vbeta and 13 Jbeta primers were used. Repertoires were generated with immunoSEQ multiplex PCR, while TCRdb's copy carries only in-frame clones and drops some. The table has approximately 150,000 clones, roughly 80% seen once. These data are taken from a study of cytomegalovirus exposure and HLA in healthy donors. Germline CDR1 MNHEY, CDR2 SVGAGI. V shed 7 bases and J shed 4 bases, with 19 bases lying between them. The CDR3 consists of 15 residues. The V call is TRBV6-5, the J call TRBJ1-1; D is ambiguous. Sequenced input: PBMCs. This clonotype was obtained from a man in his forties in good health and CMV-seronegative. CDR3 DNA sequence: TGTGCCAGCATCCTACGACCGTCTGGGCTCACTGAAGCTTTCTTT. Its translation is CASILRPSGLTEAFF.